This T cell receptor (beta chain) came from a study of T cell responses to AZD1222 COVID-19 vaccine (dated by TCRdb to the early 2020s). In terms of the full investigation: AZD1222 recipients whose second dose came at about 4 weeks and those whose second dose came at about 12 weeks were combined into one group, since spike-specific TCR depth and breadth did not differ between the two schedules. TCR sequencing was performed for about 250 trial participants, of whom approximately 200 were given two doses of AZD1222 and around 25 were given two doses of MenACWY control vaccine. Trial participants were enrolled by age into subgroups of 18-55, 56-69 and 70-plus years, and around 140, 26 and 57 TCR-sequenced participants, respectively, were included in these subgroups. Results and caveats for the whole study, not just this receptor: CD4 TCRs associated with the vaccine covered the entire spike protein, and the dominant responses were in regions 160-218 and 743-854. Most participants were white British and females outnumbered males, and the authors suggested that clonal diversity may have been underestimated. After two AZD1222 doses, spike-specific TCR breadth and depth were significantly higher than at day 0 and than in MenACWY recipients. Conclusions about previously exposed vaccinees are limited because only 6 or 7 AZD1222 recipients were SARS-CoV-2 seropositive at baseline. Reportedly, almost half of the unique spike-specific TCRs recognized epitopes lying outside the regions that are mutated in the B.1.351 and B.1.1.7 variants. The 56-69-year group was small, and its depth increase did not reach significance, likely because of low power. Because no samples from the day 14 peak response were available, repertoires could be characterized only after the peak T cell response.

As encoded in the germline V gene (reference sequence), CDR1 is LGHDT while CDR2 is YNNKEL. V and J lose 4 bases and 6 bases, and a span of 15 bases separates them. Including cysteine and phenylalanine, the CDR3 has 15 amino acids. Only the CDR3 DNA stays, 45 bases, in frame from base 1. Turning to this clone: Its recognized antigen is unknown. Qualities for individual bases were not recorded, and no much larger clone is one base off.

The CDR3 regions of human TCRbeta chains were analyzed by immunosequencing. Per the authors' processing: Repertoire TCRs were matched against a reference library of SARS-CoV-2-specific TCRs generated with the MIRA antigen-specificity platform. Breadth meant the fraction of unique TCRs that were SARS-CoV-2-associated, whereas depth meant the fraction of total T cells that were SARS-CoV-2-associated. Using the MIRA data, each spike-specific TCR was assigned both to the spike region to which the TCR was reactive and to a CD4 or CD8 class. Log10-transformed breadth and depth values were compared by one-way ANOVA with Sidak's multiple comparisons tests. Drawn from immuneACCESS, this table holds only the in-frame rearrangements with V and J called that TCRdb kept. Clones are partly lost; checked studies trace under half to an unresolved V gene and leave the rest unexplained. V and J calls plus clone size are reproduced from that table; the DNA served to infer D and trimming. The sample table shows 120,000 to 150,000 clones, and 89% are seen once. Of the sample, approximately 3.1% falls within the top ten clones.

Reading the label with the study, this specimen's time point is: baseline before first vaccination. Vaccinee samples came from UK trials COV001 and COV002, including a single-blind randomized controlled phase 2/3 trial of AZD1222 (ChAdOx1 nCoV-19) in healthy adults. For TCRbeta chain sequencing, PBMC samples from trial participants were taken at day 0 and at day 28 after the second dose. This TCR was sampled from an adult in good health. The rearranged segments are TRBV3-1 (or the pseudogene TRBV3-2) and TRBJ2-2; no confident D gene assignment can be made. The source was peripheral blood, collected on day 0 of AZD1222 vaccination. The nucleotides are TGTGCCAGCAGCCGACGGGCCCAAGGCGCCGGGGAGCTGTTTTTT. Its coded protein is CASSRRAQGAGELFF.